This is a list of T cell receptor beta chains from one sample in a study of long-term antiretroviral therapy in people with HIV. Measured with immunoSEQ multiplex PCR; TCRdb has only the in-frame clones, and not every one. The data show approximately 11,000 clones, 84% seen once. The sample in question was unsorted PBMCs, obtained more than 7 years after starting antiretroviral therapy. Receptors were obtained from a man aged 50 to 60 with HIV. Each CDR3 is given with its conserved first and last residue. D genes are given only for firm matches. Clone size, where shown, is once, few, many, or a class for clones that have expanded.

d_gene	v_gene	abundance	j_gene	CDR3nt	CDR3aa
-	TRBV10-1	once	TRBJ2-6	TGCGCCAGCAGTGACGGGGTAGGGGCCAACGTCCTGACTTTC	CASSDGVGANVLTF
-	TRBV6-5	-	TRBJ2-7	TGTGCCAGCAGTCCCCCGGGGGCTCGCTCCTACGAGCAGTACTTC	CASSPPGARSYEQYF
-	TRBV5-1	-	TRBJ2-2	TGCGCCAGCAGCTTTACAGGGCTGGGGACCGGGGAGCTGTTTTTT	CASSFTGLGTGELFF
TRBD1	TRBV5-8	-	TRBJ2-7	TGTGCCAGCAGCTTGGAAACAGGGGAAGGGTCCTACGAGCAGTACTTC	CASSLETGEGSYEQYF
TRBD2	TRBV19	-	TRBJ2-7	TGTGCCAGTAGTATGGTTAGCGGGGAGTACTACGAGCAGTACTTC	CASSMVSGEYYEQYF
-	TRBV4-1	-	TRBJ2-1	TGCGCCAGCAGCCAAGTGGCGGACAATGAGCAGTTCTTC	CASSQVADNEQFF
TRBD2	TRBV19	-	TRBJ2-1	TGTGCCAGTAGTACAGTAGCGGGCCCCTACAATGAGCAGTTCTTC	CASSTVAGPYNEQFF
TRBD1	TRBV2	-	TRBJ2-7	TGTGCCAGCAGTGAAGGGACAGGGGTTTTCTACGAGCAGTACTTC	CASSEGTGVFYEQYF
-	TRBV6-6	-	TRBJ2-1	TGTGCCTCTACCCCTATCATTTTCGGCAATGAGCAGTTCTTC	CASTPIIFGNEQFF
TRBD2	TRBV4-1	few	TRBJ2-5	TGCGCCAGCAGCCAAGTGGGAGGGGAAGAGACCCAGTACTTC	CASSQVGGEETQYF
TRBD2	TRBV28	-	TRBJ2-5	TGTGCCAGCAGTTTAGAAGTTCTCAGGACTAGCGGGGGAGAGACCCAGTACTTC	CASSLEVLRTSGGETQYF
-	TRBV6-4	-	TRBJ2-1	TGTGCCAGCAGTGAGGTAAACGAGCCTACACATGAGCAGTTCTTC	CASSEVNEPTHEQFF
TRBD1	TRBV10-2	-	TRBJ2-3	TGCGCCAGCGCGGACAGGGCCACCACAGATACGCAGTATTTT	CASADRATTDTQYF
TRBD2	TRBV11-1	-	TRBJ2-5	TGTGCCAGCAGCACCCTAGCGGGAGAAGAGACCCAGTACTTC	CASSTLAGEETQYF
-	TRBV5-1	-	TRBJ2-1	TGCGCCAGCAGCCTCATTAACCTTGAGAATGAGCAGTTCTTC	CASSLINLENEQFF
-	TRBV5-6	-	TRBJ2-7	TGTGCCAGCAGGGTTCGGGGGAACTTCCACGAGCAGTACTTC	CASRVRGNFHEQYF
-	TRBV4-1	-	TRBJ2-1	TGCGCCAGCAGCCACCGCGGACTTCTCCCTAACAATGAGCAGTTCTTC	CASSHRGLLPNNEQFF
-	TRBV27	-	TRBJ1-2	TGTGCCAGCAGTCCCGGACCCGCTCCTCTCTTCTATGGCTACACCTTC	CASSPGPAPLFYGYTF
TRBD2	TRBV19	-	TRBJ2-3	TGTGCCAGTAGTATACTAGCGGGGGGCACAGATACGCAGTATTTT	CASSILAGGTDTQYF
TRBD2	TRBV7-6	-	TRBJ2-5	TGTGCCAGCAGCAAGGAAGGGGGTAGCGGGGGGGCCGGCTCTACAGAGACCCAGTACTTC	CASSKEGGSGGAGSTETQYF
TRBD1	TRBV5-1	-	TRBJ2-3	TGCGCCAGCAGCCTCTCCGGGACAGGGGGCCTTTTTGGTTACACAGATACGCAGTATTTT	CASSLSGTGGLFGYTDTQYF
-	TRBV5-6	-	TRBJ1-1	TGTGCCAGCAGCCCCGACAGGAGTACTGAAGCTTTCTTT	CASSPDRSTEAFF
-	TRBV22-1	-	TRBJ2-7	TGTCCTGGGAGCGCTCTAACGGGGGACAGCTCCTACGAGCAGTACTTC	CPGSALTGDSSYEQYF
TRBD2	TRBV5-1	once	TRBJ2-5	TGCGCCAGCAGCTTCACTCCTAGCGGGGGAGGGGAGACCCAGTACTTC	CASSFTPSGGGETQYF
-	TRBV6-5	few	TRBJ1-1	TGTGCCAGCAGTTACTCGACAGTTACGAACACTGAAGCTTTCTTT	CASSYSTVTNTEAFF
TRBD1	TRBV27	-	TRBJ1-1	TGTGCCAGTATCAGGGGGGGAACTGAAGCTTTCTTT	CASIRGGTEAFF
TRBD2	TRBV5-6	-	TRBJ2-3	TGTGCCAGCAGCTTGGTCGGGGGGTGGGGCAGCACAGATACGCAGTATTTT	CASSLVGGWGSTDTQYF
-	TRBV6-6	-	TRBJ1-5	TGTGCCAGCAGTTACTCATCGGATCAGCCCCAGCATTTT	CASSYSSDQPQHF
TRBD1	TRBV6-5	-	TRBJ1-5	TGTGCCAGCAGTTACGGGACAGGCAATCAGCCCCAGCATTTT	CASSYGTGNQPQHF
TRBD2	TRBV27	-	TRBJ2-5	TGTGCCAGCAGTTTATCTATCGGGGGGGGAGAGACCCAGTACTTC	CASSLSIGGGETQYF
-	TRBV28	-	TRBJ1-5	TGTGCCAGCAGTTCCCTGCCGGGGGACAATCAGCCCCAGCATTTT	CASSSLPGDNQPQHF
-	TRBV5-1	-	TRBJ2-1	TGCGCCAGCAGCTTGACGGGCGGGCCTTACAATGAGCAGTTCTTC	CASSLTGGPYNEQFF
-	TRBV9	few	TRBJ2-1	TGTGCCAGCAGCGTAGCTCTGGGGGGCCGTTACAATGAGCAGTTCTTC	CASSVALGGRYNEQFF
TRBD1	TRBV13	once	TRBJ2-7	TGTGCCAGCAGCTCGACAGGGGGTAGCTACGAGCAGTACTTC	CASSSTGGSYEQYF
-	TRBV11-2	few	TRBJ2-1	TGTGCCAGCAGCTCATTCCAGGACTTTAACTTCAATGAGCAGTTCTTC	CASSSFQDFNFNEQFF
-	TRBV5-4	few	TRBJ2-5	TGTGCCAGCAGCTCGCGGGGGACACCGAGGCCCGAGACCCAGTACTTC	CASSSRGTPRPETQYF
TRBD1	TRBV7-9	-	TRBJ1-2	TGTGCCAGCAGCTTAGGGGGACAGGGAGGCTACACCTTC	CASSLGGQGGYTF
-	TRBV13	-	TRBJ1-6	TGTGCCAGCACCCCTCTAAAGGAATATAATTCACCCCTCCACTTT	CASTPLKEYNSPLHF
-	TRBV9	-	TRBJ2-7	TGTGCCAGCAGCGTAGGTTCAGGCCCTACCTACGAGCAGTACTTC	CASSVGSGPTYEQYF
-	TRBV4-1	-	TRBJ1-3	TGCGCCAGCAGCCAATTGAACACCATATATTTT	CASSQLNTIYF
-	TRBV7-8	-	TRBJ2-5	TGTGCCAGCAGCTCCTACAGGGCCCCGAGGAAAGAGACCCAGTACTTC	CASSSYRAPRKETQYF
-	TRBV7-3	-	TRBJ2-2	TGTGCCAGCGGTCCCCTGAACACCGGGGAGCTGTTTTTT	CASGPLNTGELFF
-	TRBV6-6	-	TRBJ1-4	TGTGCCAGCAGGGGAACAGGACGCGAGGGGGAAAAACTGTTTTTT	CASRGTGREGEKLFF
-	TRBV10-2	-	TRBJ1-5	TGCGCCACCAGTGGTTATAGCAATCAGCCCCAGCATTTT	CATSGYSNQPQHF
-	TRBV6-1	few	TRBJ2-1	TGTGCCAGCAGTGAAGGGGATATCAGCGGTGAGCAGTTCTTC	CASSEGDISGEQFF
TRBD1	TRBV4-1	-	TRBJ1-1	TGCGCCAGCAGCCAAGAATTCCGGGACAGAGGCACTGAAGCTTTCTTT	CASSQEFRDRGTEAFF
TRBD1	TRBV19	-	TRBJ2-7	TGTGCCAGTAGTATGACAGGGAACTACGAGCAGTACTTC	CASSMTGNYEQYF
-	TRBV30	-	TRBJ1-5	TGTGCCTGGAGTGCCTCAGGCCAGCCCCAGCATTTT	CAWSASGQPQHF
TRBD2	TRBV6-5	-	TRBJ2-1	TGTGCCAGCAGTTACCTCCTAGCGGGGGCCTGGAATGAGCAGTTCTTC	CASSYLLAGAWNEQFF
TRBD2	TRBV11-2	-	TRBJ2-7	TGTGCCAGCAGCTTAGCCCCGGGGGGGCCAGCGCGAGAGCAGTACTTC	CASSLAPGGPAREQYF
TRBD1	TRBV10-1	-	TRBJ2-2	TGCGCCAGCAGTACAACAGGGGCGCTGGGGGCCGGGGAGCTGTTTTTT	CASSTTGALGAGELFF
TRBD1	TRBV10-3	-	TRBJ1-6	TGTGCCATCAGTGAAGGGACAGGGGTTTTGGGTTCACCCCTCCACTTT	CAISEGTGVLGSPLHF
TRBD1	TRBV5-6	medium-sized	TRBJ2-1	TGTGCCAGCAGCCCGGGACAGGGAGGCTACAATGAGCAGTTCTTC	CASSPGQGGYNEQFF